This T cell receptor (beta chain) was recorded in a study of chemoradiotherapy in HPV16-positive cancers. This clone was seen once. What it binds is unknown. Sequenced by immunoSEQ multiplex PCR; TCRdb stores in-frame clones only, minus some. Of 15,000 or so clones in the sample, 90% were seen once. J lost 4 bases, V lost 6 bases, and 6 bases had no gene match. CDR3 size: 14 residues. Germline V lookup: CDR1 MDHEN, CDR2 SYDVKM. General observations from the study: Better recurrence-free survival went with HPV-responsive T-cell expansion in HPV16-positive patients. Functional assays defining HPV-specific T cells used only a couple of HPV16-positive patients.

The sequenced sample was blood, obtained from a patient who underwent chemoradiotherapy. The source is a human donor with HPV-associated anogenital cancer. This chain links TRBV28 with TRBJ1-1; 9 bases line up with TRBD1. The CDR3 region has the DNA TGTGCCAGCAGATGGACAGGGGTGGGCACTGAAGCTTTCTTT. This sequence encodes CASRWTGVGTEAFF. Variable domain in full (rest from reference TRBV28 and TRBJ1-1): DVKVTQSSRYLVKRTGEKVFLECVQDMDHENMFWYRQDPGLGLRLIYFSYDVKMKEKGDIPEGYSVSREKKERFSLILESASTNQTSMYLCASRWTGVGTEAFFGQGTRLTVV.